This T cell receptor (beta chain) was recovered during a study of cytomegalovirus exposure and HLA in healthy donors listed by TCRdb under 2017. With respect to the entire study: In an earlier analysis of 550 to 750 of the donors, roughly 300 Gb of sequence data and 100 million or so unique TCR beta sequences from roughly 190 million T cells were reported. An early release that covered fewer than 800 HLA-typed donors contained approximately 300 gigabases of sequencing data and 80 million or so unique TCR sequences. Of the roughly 400 genotyped donors, approximately 83% fell in the genetic ancestry cluster associated with self-reported Caucasian donors. The study was designed to test whether signatures of past pathogen exposure could be identified by cataloging public T cell receptors. Using immunosequencing, the study profiled T cell repertoires from about 620 subjects and related those repertoires to cytomegalovirus serostatus. In addition to the first cohort of 650 to 750 subjects, a separate validation cohort of about 120 different subjects was used. High-throughput TCR immunosequencing, statistical association of individual TCRs with disease status, and machine learning were combined to predict cytomegalovirus infection status. A later analysis re-examined previously published TCR beta repertoires from over 500 donors and added high-resolution HLA genotyping to investigate patterns of TCR occurrence. The later analysis used no new phenotypic data to find candidate immune exposures, relying instead on TCR beta sequences and their occurrence across donors. In an earlier analysis of 587 of the donors, high-throughput TCR beta sequencing was used to judge whether each TCR beta V gene segment behaved as functional or pseudogenic. Alongside the repertoire data, information on donor age, sex, ethnicity and CMV serostatus was compiled. Genome-wide SNP genotypes for about 55% of the roughly 670 donors were used in a later genetic analysis, which treated that subset as a discovery cohort. Every repertoire in the discovery cohort had been generated on one and the same sequencing platform. HLA typing included class I and class II loci at four-digit resolution. The number of typed donors differed by locus: roughly 629-630 for A, B, C, DRB1 and DQB1; approximately 530 for DQA1; 606 for DPA1; and some 470 for DPB1. Four to six DR-DQ haplotypes were handled as single units for association and clustering, since linkage in the cohort was strong. Among about 370 genotyped donors of the cohort, an average of approximately 240,000 unique TCR beta nucleotide sequences was sequenced per donor, of which about 20% were non-productive. Overall study results and their limits: In an earlier analysis of approximately 590 of the donors, most TCR beta V segments appeared in productive rearrangements about 87% or about 30% of the time, broadly matching IMGT annotations. Because counts were too low, around 17 rarely observed V segments, including chromosome 9 orphons, were left out of the earlier analysis of a few hundred of the donors. A total of 150 to 200 TCR beta chains were listed by the study as associated with cytomegalovirus. Several of the top co-occurrence clusters appeared to be linked to parvovirus B19, influenza, CMV and Epstein-Barr virus, according to a later analysis. Most TCR sequences were seen in very few donors, while some public TCRs were found in many individuals. A group of highly shared sequence variants was considered likely to be a technical artifact of the sequencing pipeline. Because the 87-base-pair reads could not distinguish some IMGT-functional V segments, including TRBV6-2 and TRBV6-3, those segments were excluded. The classifier was reported to diagnose cytomegalovirus status with high specificity and sensitivity in both the original cohort and the validation cohort. Only TCR beta chains were sequenced in this cohort, and the absence of alpha or paired-chain data limited detectable features. A later genetic analysis associated a missense DCLRE1C variant with V-gene and J-gene trimming of TCR beta chains, and an independent cohort replicated the association. Because some donors lacked HLA typing at each locus, the association tests relied only on the typed subset. A later genetic analysis reported fewer N-insertions in productive TCRs among donors in an Asian-associated ancestry cluster than the approximately 670-donor mean. A later analysis found that most CMV-associated TCR beta chains appeared HLA-restricted, with HLA associations seemingly driven largely by CMV exposure. Correlated functional status among segregating V segments might be attributable to linkage disequilibrium, but an unknown experimental factor could not be ruled out. A few of the identified cytomegalovirus-associated TCR beta chains were confirmed in vitro to be specific for cytomegalovirus antigens. In a later analysis, TCR association rates were found to vary across HLA loci, with the most associated TCRs seen for DRB1 alleles and the fewest for HLA-C alleles. At a false discovery rate of 0.05, a later analysis linked 15,000 to 20,000 TCR beta sequences to specific HLA alleles. Strong co-occurrence of HLA alleles, especially DR and DQ, made assigning TCR associations to individual alleles difficult. A further reported finding was that TCR beta sequences accurately predicted the HLA-A and HLA-B alleles for most subjects in the first cohort. The presence/absence analyses assumed that sequencing depth was roughly uniform across donors, and that assumption may not be true. Compared with equally common non-associated chains, HLA-associated TCR beta chains in a later analysis were more clonally expanded and had lower generation probabilities. For the cohort, immune exposure information was limited to CMV serostatus. According to the authors, the approach could potentially be generalized to other disease states and immunological phenotypes.

Comments on this clone: What antigen it recognizes has not been identified. It has no much larger one-base neighbor in the sample; base qualities were not kept.

Preparation of the library involved the immunoSEQ multiplex PCR assay. For the multiplex PCR, a mixture combining 60 forward primers for TCR Vbeta segments and 13 reverse primers for TCR Jbeta segments was used. A multiplex PCR assay on genomic DNA amplified the CDR3 region of rearranged TCR beta genes. The amplified TCR beta libraries were sequenced on the Illumina HiSeq System as 87-base-pair reads. The source study handled its data this way. Across the roughly 640 repertoires, a later analysis counted 75 million to 90 million unique TCR beta chains, 9.5 million to 12 million of which were shared by at least two donors. A nearest-neighbor algorithm error-corrected the raw reads and collapsed the reads into unique sequences, merging closely related sequences to remove PCR and sequencing errors. To assign V, D and J gene segments, CDR3 sequences were aligned to IMGT reference sequences. Each retained sequence needed at least a six-nucleotide match to both a V gene segment and a J gene segment. Rearrangements were called productive when the CDR3 lacked stop codons and stayed in frame with V and J; all others were non-productive. Following IMGT convention, CDR3 was defined as the stretch from the second conserved V-encoded cysteine up to the conserved J-encoded phenylalanine. The earlier analysis of 587 of the donors excluded sequences that lacked an unambiguous match to a single V gene segment. In an earlier analysis of more than 500 of the donors, a V segment was called functional when productive rearrangements were above 56.7%, and segregating when the standard deviation between donors exceeded 5%. A statistical classification framework was developed to diagnose cytomegalovirus status using the catalog of TCR beta chain sequences. V and J gene assignment, in a later analysis, came from comparing TCR nucleotide sequences with IMGT/GENE-DB human TR gene sequences. The TCRdist pipeline was used in a later analysis to assign CDR3 sequences and most-parsimonious VDJ recombination scenarios. In a later analysis, each TCR beta chain was defined by its CDR3 amino acid sequence together with its V-gene family, and reads without a unique V-gene family were excluded. As a way to deal with suspected cross-contamination and a sequencing artifact, a later analysis dropped 592 nucleotide sequences that were highly shared and had low generation probability. For each public chain, a later analysis derived a clonal expansion index from normalized ranks of inferred template counts within each repertoire. In a later analysis, generation probabilities were computed with a VDJ recombination model fitted to out-of-frame rearrangements, and the resulting probabilities were checked against IGoR. In a later analysis, hypergeometric tests were used to score TCR-TCR, TCR-HLA and TCR-CMV co-occurrence, with a repertoire-size bias correction applied to TCR pairs. In a later analysis, false discovery rates were estimated by permuting HLA or CMV assignments 20 times. In a later analysis, co-occurring TCRs were grouped using DBSCAN, with TCRdist sequence similarity added in when clustering inside HLA-allele-positive subsets. For co-occurrence clustering, repertoires with fewer than 30,000 or more than 120,000 public chains were excluded, along with a handful of repertoires with anomalous nucleotide sharing. This immuneACCESS table, as held by TCRdb, lists in-frame sequences with V and J called but not all clones. Of the missing ones, under half trace to an unresolved V gene in checked studies; the others have no known cause. D and trimming were read from the DNA, whereas the V and J calls and clone size are those reported in that table. The sample profile shows approximately 210,000 clones; 82% of them were found once. Approximately 6% of the sample is held by the ten biggest clonotypes.

The cohort consisted of 666 healthy bone marrow donors. All cohort members were sampled while nominally healthy, although unrecorded immune exposures were likely present. The donor tested CMV seropositive, placing the donor among the roughly 300 seropositive members of the cohort. A peripheral blood sample was provided by each donor, and peripheral blood mononuclear cells were used for TCR beta sequencing. The Qiagen DNeasy Blood Extraction Kit was used to extract genomic DNA from the blood cell samples. The CDR3 sequence holds 15 residues, the cysteine and phenylalanine included. The read is trimmed to its CDR3 DNA, 45 bases read in frame from base 1. CDR1 and CDR2, looked up from the germline V gene, are MNHEY and SVGAGI. Trimming costs V 0 bases and J 7 bases, and their ends lie 12 bases apart.

Recombination connected TRBV6-5 to TRBJ1-4; a confident D gene designation cannot be given. Material for sequencing was PBMCs. The sequence was collected from a man aged 35 to 55 in good health and CMV-seropositive. CDR3 reads: CASSYSGGKGEKLFF. The DNA sequence is as follows: TGTGCCAGCAGTTACTCTGGCGGGAAGGGTGAAAAACTGTTTTTT.